These 21 T cell receptor beta chains came from one sample sequenced in a study of vaccination and CD4 T cells after COVID-19. Sequencing of cultured CD4+ T cell DNA used the Oncomine TCR Beta short-read assay. Genomic DNA was extracted from cultured CD4+ T cells. TCRdb reprocessed the PCR reads with MiXCR, giving one entry per CDR3 protein. This table has about 7,000 distinct CDR3 sequences, 33% appearing once. No antigen is known for these receptors. Treatment meaning: 10-day PBMC culture with coronavirus spike peptide pools or control peptides (ViraFEST assay). During the years 2011-2018, before the COVID-19 pandemic, the unexposed donor's CD4+ T cells were collected. The sequenced sample consisted of CD4+ T cells from blood, cultured in vitro. The receptors come from a human donor in good health.

The gene calls are TRBV11-1 and TRBJ2-7, with 9 bases aligning to TRBD1. Trimming at V came to 6 bases and at J to 2 bases, leaving 8 bases not matched to a gene. The CDR3 spans 15 residues. The germline V gene has CDR1 SGHAT and CDR2 FQDESV (reference sequence). The CDR3 spells CASRRGTGPAYEQYF. The CDR3 nucleotides read TGTGCCAGCAGGAGGGGGACAGGGCCAGCCTACGAGCAGTACTTC.

This clonotype was counted only a few times. The chain uses TRBV7-9 and TRBJ1-5; unclear D gene. The germline V gene has CDR1 SEHNR and CDR2 FQNEAQ (reference sequence). The CDR3 length is 14 residues. V dropped 2 bases and J dropped 5 bases, with 10 bases sitting between them. The CDR3 here is CASSLTGRDQPQHF. The CDR3 coding sequence is TGTGCCAGCAGCTTAACGGGCAGAGATCAGCCCCAGCATTTT. The full variable domain, rest sourced from reference TRBV7-9 and TRBJ1-5, is DTGVSQNPRHKITKRGQNVTFRCDPISEHNRLYWYRQTLGQGPEFLTYFQNEAQLEKSRLLSDRFSAERPKGSFSTLEIQRTEQGDSAMYLCASSLTGRDQPQHFGDGTRLSIL.

V usage is TRBV7-2 and J usage is TRBJ2-1; TRBD2 aligns across 10 bases. V trimming: 4 bases; J trimming: 4 bases; junction bases outside the gene matches: 7. Germline V gives CDR1 SGHTA, CDR2 FQGNSA. The CDR3 consists of 16 residues. CDR3 sequence reads: CASSYAGTSAYNEQFF. CDR3 bases: TGTGCCAGCAGCTACGCCGGGACTAGCGCTTACAATGAGCAGTTCTTC. Full variable domain (rest looked up from reference TRBV7-2 and TRBJ2-1): GAGVSQSPSNKVTEKGKDVELRCDPISGHTALYWYRQSLGQGLEFLIYFQGNSAPDKSGLPSDRFSAERTGGSVSTLTIQRTQQEDSAVYLCASSYAGTSAYNEQFFGPGTRLTVL.

This rearrangement joins TRBV24-1 to TRBJ2-1; 10 bases fit TRBD2. V gave up 4 bases and J gave up 5 bases; unmatched junction bases: 7. CDR1 and CDR2 (germline): KGHDR, SFDVKD. The CDR3 length is 16 residues. The CDR3 loop reads CATSDQTSGPDNEQFF. The CDR3 DNA reads TGTGCCACCAGTGACCAGACTAGCGGGCCTGACAATGAGCAGTTCTTC.

The CDR3 here is CATSRTSGTYEQYF. CDR3 in DNA: TGTGCCACCTCAAGGACTAGCGGAACCTACGAGCAGTACTTC. The rearrangement uses TRBV27 and TRBJ2-7; 10 bases agree with TRBD2. V was pared by 10 bases and J by 2 bases, with 8 bases of the junction left unmatched. The CDR3 length is 14 residues. In germline, CDR1 is MNHEY, CDR2 SMNVEV (reference sequence).

This clonotype showed up just a few times. The rearrangement uses TRBV10-3 and TRBJ1-6; D is ambiguous. The V gene lost 5 bases and the J gene lost 9 bases, with 20 bases spanning the gap. CDR1 is ENHRY and CDR2 is SYGVKD in the germline V gene. The CDR3 sequence is 16 residues long. DNA of the CDR3: TGTGCCATCAGTAACAGTGGGTTATCAGTTGGTTCACCCCTCCACTTT. It specifies CAISNSGLSVGSPLHF.

By sample fraction, this clonotype is medium-sized. For the CDR3, the DNA is TGCAGTGTGGTACCGGGACTAGCGGGAGAGACCCAGTACTTC. As protein: CSVVPGLAGETQYF. V is TRBV20-1 and J is TRBJ2-5, with 12 nucleotides matching TRBD2. Trimming at V came to 7 bases and at J to 4 bases, leaving 7 bases not matched to a gene. CDR3 length: 14 amino acids. Germline values: CDR1 DFQATT, CDR2 SNEGSKA (reference sequence).

V usage is TRBV7-3 and J usage is TRBJ2-1; 7 bases match TRBD1. V shed 1 base and J 4 bases; nucleotides not matched to a gene: 4. The germline V gene has CDR1 SGHTA and CDR2 FQGTGA. This CDR3 spans 15 amino acids. Here the CDR3 reads CASSLRQGLYNEQFF. The CDR3 DNA reads TGTGCCAGCAGCTTAAGACAGGGATTATACAATGAGCAGTTCTTC.

This clonotype is labeled medium-sized. V and J are TRBV20-1 and TRBJ2-5; 8 nucleotides match TRBD2. V shed 6 bases and J 5 bases; nucleotides not matched to a gene: 5. The CDR3 is 12 residues long. From germline, CDR1 is DFQATT and CDR2 SNEGSKA (reference sequence). For the CDR3, the DNA is TGCAGTGCGAGCGGGAGAGCGGAGACCCAGTACTTC. Translation gives CSASGRAETQYF.

The V and J genes are TRBV20-1 and TRBJ1-1; D may be TRBD1 (5 bases). Per the germline V gene, CDR1 is DFQATT and CDR2 is SNEGSKA (reference sequence). This CDR3 has 13 residues. V lost 0 bases to trimming and J lost 1 base, with 6 bases between them. CDR3 coding DNA: TGCAGTGCTAGAGAGGACACGAACACTGAAGCTTTCTTT. Its protein is CSAREDTNTEAFF.

In nucleotides, the CDR3 is TGTGCCAGCAGCTTATTCACTGAAGCTTTCTTT. This encodes CASSLFTEAFF. The V call is TRBV7-9, the J call TRBJ1-1; D unresolved. The CDR3 has 11 amino acids. Germline V gives CDR1 SEHNR, CDR2 FQNEAQ (reference sequence). V lost 2 bases and J lost 4, with 2 bases in between.

The chain employs TRBV27 and TRBJ2-7; D is unresolved. The ends were cut back, 1 base at V and 6 bases at J, with 13 bases in the middle. The CDR3 is 14 amino acids. Germline loops: CDR1 MNHEY, CDR2 SMNVEV (reference sequence). CDR3 nucleotide sequence: TGTGCCAGCAGTTTATATCAAGGGCCGACCGAGCAGTACTTC. This encodes CASSLYQGPTEQYF.

V is TRBV20-1 and J is TRBJ2-1; D gene ambiguous. V dropped 6 bases and J dropped 3 bases, with 12 bases sitting between them. This CDR3 is 13 amino acids long. Germline-derived CDR1 and CDR2 are DFQATT and SNEGSKA (reference sequence). The CDR3 bases are TGCAGTGCCCGCTGGCCTAACTACAATGAGCAGTTCTTC. This codes for CSARWPNYNEQFF.

DNA of the CDR3: TGTGCCAGCAGCTTCGGGACAGGGGGCAATGAGCAGTTCTTC. Translated: CASSFGTGGNEQFF. The chain couples TRBV5-6 to TRBJ2-1; 11 positions agree with TRBD1. Germline CDR1 is SGHDT and CDR2 is YYEEEE. This CDR3 spans 14 amino acids. Trimming at V came to 2 bases and at J to 6 bases, leaving 1 base not matched to a gene.

The chain joins TRBV5-1 to TRBJ1-2, with D tentatively TRBD1 (5 bases). Between the trimmed V and J ends, which lost 5 bases and 5 bases, there was a span of 16 bases. CDR1 and CDR2 from the germline V gene are SGHRS and YFSETQ. The CDR3 consists of 14 residues. The CDR3 sequence is CASSMGPTDYGYTF. DNA for the CDR3: TGCGCCAGCAGTATGGGACCGACGGATTATGGCTACACCTTC. Supplemented by reference TRBV5-1 and TRBJ1-2, the full variable domain reads KAGVTQTPRYLIKTRGQQVTLSCSPISGHRSVSWYQQTPGQGLQFLFEYFSETQRNKGNFPGRFSGRQFSNSRSEMNVSTLELGDSALYLCASSMGPTDYGYTFGSGTRLTVV.

The CDR3 DNA follows: TGTGCCACCAGCAGAGATGAGGTAGCGGGAGCGGCCTACGAGCAGTACTTC. The encoded protein is CATSRDEVAGAAYEQYF. The V and J genes are TRBV15 and TRBJ2-7; 9 nucleotides agree with TRBD2. This CDR3 is 17 amino acids long. Germline V gene lookup returns CDR1 LNHNV and CDR2 YYDKDF (reference sequence). V gave up 0 bases and J gave up 2 bases; unmatched junction bases: 8.

This clonotype was counted a few times. V gene TRBV11-3 combines with J gene TRBJ2-5; D is unresolved. The CDR3 is made up of 13 amino acids. V was trimmed by 2 bases and J by 5 bases, leaving 9 bases between them. The germline gives CDR1 SGHNT, CDR2 YENEEA. The CDR3 region has the DNA TGTGCCAGCAGCTTAAGTGTTCTCGAGACCCAGTACTTC. Encoded protein: CASSLSVLETQYF. Together with reference TRBV11-3 and TRBJ2-5, the CDR3 gives the full variable domain: EAGVVQSPRYKIIEKKQPVAFWCNPISGHNTLYWYLQNLGQGPELLIRYENEEAVDDSQLPKDRFSAERLKGVDSTLKIQPAELGDSAVYLCASSLSVLETQYFGPGTRLLVL.

The chain joins TRBV27 to TRBJ2-7; TRBD1 agrees at 7 bases. CDR3 length: 14 amino acids. With 5 bases clipped from V and 3 bases from J, the junction kept 7 bases outside the gene matches. Per germline, CDR1 MNHEY and CDR2 SMNVEV (reference sequence). The DNA of the CDR3 is TGTGCCAGCAGTCTGGGACAGACCAGCTACGAGCAGTACTTC. Its translation: CASSLGQTSYEQYF.

This clonotype was detected only a few times. The chain links TRBV27 to TRBJ1-1; D unclear. Germline V gene lookup returns CDR1 MNHEY and CDR2 SMNVEV (reference sequence). Trimming shortened V by 4 bases and J by 10 bases, and 16 bases separated the two germline ends. CDR3 length equals 13 residues. CDR3 sequence reads: CASSSSTLLSAFF. The DNA for the CDR3 is TGTGCCAGCAGTTCGTCGACCCTTCTATCAGCTTTCTTT.

V is TRBV6-2 or TRBV6-3 and J is TRBJ1-2; 9 nucleotides match TRBD1. V trimming: 6 bases; J trimming: 2 bases; junction bases outside the gene matches: 10. Germline V CDR1 and CDR2: MNHEY, SVGEGT. This CDR3 comprises 16 residues. The CDR3: CASSSMDRGANYGYTF. The CDR3 DNA reads TGTGCCAGCAGCTCGATGGACAGGGGAGCCAACTATGGCTACACCTTC.

J is TRBJ2-1 and V is TRBV20-1; weak D call: TRBD2 (6 bases). Per the germline V gene, CDR1 is DFQATT and CDR2 is SNEGSKA (reference sequence). With 5 bases removed from V and 6 bases from J, the gap between germline ends came to 17 bases. The CDR3 sequence is 14 residues long. The CDR3 region has the DNA TGCAGTGCTCCGGGACTGAGAGGGTCCAATGAGCAGTTCTTC. This translates into CSAPGLRGSNEQFF.